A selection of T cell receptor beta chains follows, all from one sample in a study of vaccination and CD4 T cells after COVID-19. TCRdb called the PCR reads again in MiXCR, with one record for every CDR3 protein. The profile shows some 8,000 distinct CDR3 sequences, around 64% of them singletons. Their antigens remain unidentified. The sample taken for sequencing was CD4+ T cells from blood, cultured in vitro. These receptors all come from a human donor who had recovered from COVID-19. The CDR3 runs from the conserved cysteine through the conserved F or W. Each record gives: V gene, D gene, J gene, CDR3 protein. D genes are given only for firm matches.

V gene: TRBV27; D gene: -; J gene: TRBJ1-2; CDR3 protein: CASSFSYLANYGYTF
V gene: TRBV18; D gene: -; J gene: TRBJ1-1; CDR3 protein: CASSPLRDTEAFF
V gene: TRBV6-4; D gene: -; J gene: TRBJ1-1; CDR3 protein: CASSDRENTEAFF
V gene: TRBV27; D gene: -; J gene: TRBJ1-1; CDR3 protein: CASSSLGRIFTEAFF
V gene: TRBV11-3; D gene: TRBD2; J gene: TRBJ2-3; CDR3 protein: CASSSGLARDTQYF
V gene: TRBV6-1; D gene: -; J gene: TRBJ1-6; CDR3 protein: CASILDGNAPLHF
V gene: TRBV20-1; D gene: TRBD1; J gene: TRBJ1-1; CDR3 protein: CSARNRQGGTEAFF
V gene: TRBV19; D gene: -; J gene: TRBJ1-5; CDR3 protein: CASTKGTRPQHF
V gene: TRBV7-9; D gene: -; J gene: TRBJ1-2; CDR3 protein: CASSLDSYGYTF
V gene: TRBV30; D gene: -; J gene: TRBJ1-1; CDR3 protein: CAWTPGGEAFF